The 20 T cell receptor beta chains in this list originate from one sample, sequenced in a study of identical twins. TCRdb ran MiXCR on the 5' RACE reads and lists one entry per CDR3 protein. Here the sample spans hundreds of thousands of distinct CDR3 sequences, over 15% being singletons. The data were also submitted as part of a second study, on T cells expressing NK-cell markers.

Sequencing used PBMCs. These receptors were collected from a woman between 18 and 29 years old in good health.

The rearrangement joins TRBV6-2 or TRBV6-3 to TRBJ1-5; no definite D call. The CDR3 is 13 amino acids. V lost 4 bases, J lost 14 bases, and 18 bases lay in between. CDR1 and CDR2 (germline): MNHEY, SVGEGT. The CDR3 DNA sequence: TGTGCCAGCAGTTCGGACCCTATTCCGAGGGAGCATTTT. Translated, it gives CASSSDPIPREHF.

The V gene is TRBV6-1, the J gene TRBJ2-1; no definite D call. V shed 7 bases and J shed 7 bases, with 20 bases lying between them. The germline gives CDR1 MNHNS, CDR2 SASEGT. This CDR3 is 15 amino acids long. CDR3: CASKSKQWVGNEQFF. CDR3 nucleotides: TGTGCCAGCAAGTCAAAACAGTGGGTCGGGAATGAGCAGTTCTTC.

The chain carries TRBV10-1 and TRBJ2-5; tentative D call: TRBD1 (5 bases). The germline V gene encodes CDR1 WNHNN and CDR2 SYGVQD (reference sequence). V was shortened by 3 bases and J by 3 bases, with 8 bases between the two germline ends. CDR3 length: 13 amino acids. The CDR3 sequence: CASSEGREETQYF. The CDR3 DNA sequence: TGCGCCAGCAGTGAAGGCAGGGAAGAGACCCAGTACTTC.

The chain carries TRBV23-1 and TRBJ1-1; D unclear. TRBV23-1 carries the ORF label, with uncertain function. CDR3 length: 12 residues. V was clipped by 11 bases and J by 7 bases, with 17 bases between them. The CDR3 is CAPQRQESEAFF. The CDR3 DNA is TGCGCCCCCCAAAGGCAGGAAAGTGAAGCTTTCTTT.

This clonotype has more than one count but fewer than ten. This chain connects TRBV9 to TRBJ1-2; maybe TRBD1 (5 bases). The CDR3 has 15 amino acids. Per germline, CDR1 SGDLS and CDR2 YYNGEE. V was shortened by 6 bases and J by 2 bases, with 17 bases between the two germline ends. CDR3 DNA sequence: TGTGCCAGCACGCATCAGGGAGGTTTGAACTATGGCTACACCTTC. Translating gives CASTHQGGLNYGYTF.

This clonotype was observed a handful of times. The gene calls are TRBV20-1 and TRBJ2-7; TRBD2 aligns across 10 bases. Trimming took 4 bases from V and 7 from J; bases not matched to a gene: 4. Germline loops: CDR1 DFQATT, CDR2 SNEGSKA (reference sequence). The CDR3 length is 12 residues. Here the CDR3 reads CSAILAGFEQYF. The DNA for the CDR3 is TGCAGTGCTATACTAGCGGGATTTGAGCAGTACTTC.

This clonotype was found a few times. V gene TRBV6-1 combines with J gene TRBJ2-7; D gene uncertain. The V and J ends lost 5 bases and 8 bases respectively, with 16 bases between them. This CDR3 has 13 amino acids. Germline V gene lookup returns CDR1 MNHNS and CDR2 SASEGT. CDR3 in DNA: TGTGCCAGCAGTACCCTCGACTTGCATAAGCAGTACTTC. Its translation is CASSTLDLHKQYF.

In this sample, this clonotype turned up many times. The V gene is TRBV12-3 or TRBV12-4, the J gene TRBJ1-5; D unclear. V lost 4 bases and J 1 base, leaving 5 bases between the germline ends. The CDR3 covers 13 residues. CDR3 coding DNA: TGTGCCAGCAGTTGGGTCAGCAATCAGCCCCAGCATTTT. Translated, it gives CASSWVSNQPQHF.

The chain has TRBV12-3 or TRBV12-4 and TRBJ1-2; TRBD1 matches at 7 bases. V shed 2 bases and J 6 bases; nucleotides not matched to a gene: 6. This CDR3 comprises 14 residues. The CDR3 reads CASSLTPGTDGYTF. The CDR3 DNA follows: TGTGCCAGCAGTTTAACCCCCGGGACAGATGGCTACACCTTC.

The V gene is TRBV5-1, the J gene TRBJ2-7; unclear D gene. The germline gives CDR1 SGHRS, CDR2 YFSETQ. V was clipped by 0 bases and J by 2 bases, with 9 bases between them. This CDR3 contains 14 residues. This CDR3 is CASSLEARTYEQYF. Written as DNA, the CDR3 is TGCGCCAGCAGCTTGGAAGCTAGAACCTACGAGCAGTACTTC.

In this sample, this clonotype turned up a few times. In DNA form, the CDR3 reads TGTGCCAGCAGCCTTCGGCAGGGGGCCCAGTACTTC. Translated, it gives CASSLRQGAQYF. The rearrangement joins TRBV3-1 to TRBJ2-5, with 7 nucleotides matching TRBD1. The CDR3 has 12 amino acids. CDR1 and CDR2 from the germline V gene are LGHDT and YNNKEL (reference sequence). J gave up 9 bases and V 4 bases, and 5 bases lay outside the gene matches.

The chain recombines TRBV29-1 with TRBJ2-1, with 9 bases lining up with TRBD2. The CDR3 sequence is 13 residues long. Germline trimming cut 4 bases from V and 5 bases from J; bases unmatched to any gene: 3. Germline V lookup: CDR1 SQVTM, CDR2 ANQGSEA. CDR3 amino acids: CSVGLAADNEQFF. Written as DNA, the CDR3 is TGCAGCGTTGGACTAGCGGCGGACAATGAGCAGTTCTTC.

This clonotype was counted between two and nine times. The rearrangement joins TRBV6-1 to TRBJ2-1, with 7 bases aligning to TRBD2. Germline trimming cut 10 bases from V and 7 bases from J; bases unmatched to any gene: 13. The CDR3 spans 14 residues. Germline loops: CDR1 MNHNS, CDR2 SASEGT. CDR3 DNA sequence: TGTGCCACCAACATGGACACGGGGGGTAATGAGCAGTTCTTC. It yields the protein CATNMDTGGNEQFF.

The genes are TRBV7-2 and TRBJ2-7, with 8 bases lining up with TRBD2. This CDR3 comprises 15 residues. V was clipped by 1 base and J by 3 bases; unmatched bases: 5. Germline CDR1 is SGHTA and CDR2 is FQGNSA. For the CDR3, the DNA is TGTGCCAGCAGCTTAGAACTAGCGGACGGCTACGAGCAGTACTTC. It is translated as CASSLELADGYEQYF.

This clonotype was detected ten times or more. The CDR3 protein is CATSREKGASLYGYTF. The CDR3, as DNA: TGTGCCACCAGCAGAGAGAAAGGGGCCAGCCTCTATGGCTACACCTTC. The rearrangement links TRBV15 to TRBJ1-2, with a weak D call TRBD1 (5 bases). V dropped 0 bases and J dropped 4 bases, with 15 bases sitting between them. Germline V gene sequence: CDR1 LNHNV, CDR2 YYDKDF (reference sequence). The CDR3 length is 16 residues.

This clonotype has just a few counts. The J gene is TRBJ1-1, the V gene TRBV6-2 or TRBV6-3; D gene uncertain. The CDR3 has 13 residues. CDR1 and CDR2 (germline): MNHEY, SVGEGT. Trimming shortened V by 7 bases and J by 1 base, and 10 bases separated the two germline ends. DNA for the CDR3: TGTGCCAGCACCGAGCCACAGAACACTGAAGCTTTCTTT. Translated: CASTEPQNTEAFF.

This clonotype was detected a few times. Germline and junction disagree at one end, which may indicate a read error. V usage is TRBV20-1 and J usage is TRBJ1-1, with D tentatively TRBD1 (5 bases). CDR1 is DFQATT and CDR2 is SNEGSKA in the germline V gene (reference sequence). The CDR3 has 9 residues. In nucleotides, the CDR3 is TGCAGTGCAGGCGGGGGAAGGATCTTT. The encoded protein is CSAGGGRIF.

The sample holds a few counts of this clonotype. The chain has TRBV4-1 and TRBJ2-3, with TRBD2 matching 11 bases. Unmatched junction bases numbered 10, after V lost 4 bases and J lost 4 bases. Germline-derived CDR1 and CDR2 are MGHRA and YSYEKL. The CDR3 loop spans 17 amino acids. This CDR3 is CASSPRLAGGLADTQYF. The DNA for the CDR3 is TGCGCCAGCAGCCCACGGCTAGCGGGGGGACTAGCAGATACGCAGTATTTT.

This chain links TRBV18 with TRBJ2-1; 9 nucleotides line up with TRBD2. This CDR3 contains 17 residues. Germline trimming cut 8 bases from V and 4 bases from J; bases unmatched to any gene: 15. Germline loops: CDR1 KGHSH, CDR2 LQKENI. The CDR3 region is CASQSEAGGIMYNEQFF. The CDR3 DNA sequence: TGTGCCAGCCAATCCGAAGCGGGGGGTATTATGTACAATGAGCAGTTCTTC. Together with reference TRBV18 and TRBJ2-1, the CDR3 gives the full variable domain: NAGVMQNPRHLVRRRGQEARLRCSPMKGHSHVYWYRQLPEEGLKFMVYLQKENIIDESGMPKERFSAEFPKEGPSILRIQQVVRGDSAAYFCASQSEAGGIMYNEQFFGPGTRLTVL.

The V call is TRBV2, the J call TRBJ2-3, with 8 bases identical to TRBD2. This CDR3 has 15 residues. Germline V lookup: CDR1 SNHLY, CDR2 FYNNEI. The trim removed 7 bases at V and 3 bases at J, leaving 9 bases unmatched. CDR3 protein: CASTRLARRTDTQYF. The CDR3 nucleotides read TGTGCCAGCACAAGACTAGCGCGGAGGACAGATACGCAGTATTTT.